This T cell receptor beta chain was sequenced during a study of blood T cell repertoires in COVID-19. Overall study: Samples representing acute and convalescent COVID-19 were sourced from the United States, Italy and Spain. The cDNA or gDNA used as material had been derived from T cells, B-cell-depleted T cells, or PBMCs.

Per germline, CDR1 LGHNA and CDR2 YSLEER. Trimming took 0 bases from V and 1 from J, leaving 21 bases between them. CDR3 size: 20 residues. In its sample, this clone was seen many times. Original processing methods: Amplification of reference gene primers provided the estimated nucleated cell counts. Sequencing used immunoSEQ multiplex PCR; TCRdb keeps in-frame clones, though not all of them. The D gene and trimming were derived from the DNA, and the V and J assignments and clone size from that table. The sample records 97,000 or so clones, about four fifths being singletons. Specimen: peripheral blood. The receptor was derived from a woman aged 80 or over with active or convalescent COVID-19. V and J are TRBV4-3 and TRBJ2-2; D might be TRBD1 (6 bases). The DNA of the CDR3 is TGCGCCAGCAGCCAAGAAGGGTGGACAGTCCGACGACTGAACACCGGGGAGCTGTTTTTT. Translated, it gives CASSQEGWTVRRLNTGELFF.